This T cell receptor beta chain was retrieved from a study of beta chain features in type 1 diabetes. Study details: Across the samples, around 110,000,000 sorted cells were examined in total.

Findings of the study overall: Among all four CD4+ subsets, Type 1 diabetes patients had TCRB CDR3s that were moderately but significantly shorter.

cDNA synthesis used the whole RNA isolate, giving expressed TCRB sequences. Measured with immunoSEQ multiplex PCR; TCRdb has only the in-frame clones, and not every one. The data hold 200,000 to 250,000 clones, with about 15% observed a single time. Sorting that relied on CD45RO/CCR7/CD25/CD127/CD95/CD27 yielded CD4+ naive, central memory, regulatory and stem cell-like memory cells. With regard to this clone: Its cognate antigen is unknown.

The TCR originated in a man younger than 40 with type 1 diabetes. The sample taken for sequencing was naive CD4+ T cells from blood.

Here the CDR3 DNA reads TGCGCCAGCAGCTTTGCCGGACTAGCGGCCCAAGAGACCCAGTACTTC. It translates to CASSFAGLAAQETQYF. The chain uses TRBV5-1 and TRBJ2-5, with 10 bases identical to TRBD2. Germline assignment: CDR1 SGHRS and CDR2 YFSETQ. The V gene end was trimmed by 2 bases and the J gene end by 1 base; junction bases not matched to a gene: 5. This CDR3 region has 16 residues.